This T cell receptor beta chain was captured by sequencing in a study of radiotherapy plus CTLA-4 blockade in lung cancer (dated by TCRdb to 2017 to 2018). For the wider study: Among enrolled patients, approximately 17% had an objective response and 30% to 35% reached disease control.

What the study reported, not specific to this receptor: After treatment with radiotherapy and ipilimumab, TCR clones that came from tumors expanded in the peripheral blood. The strongest predictors of response were reported to be early dynamic shifts in blood T cell clones along with a rise in serum interferon-beta following radiation.

In regard to this clone: Its antigen is not yet known. Per-base qualities were not stored, and no clone one base away is much larger.

Library creation used the immunoSEQ multiplex PCR assay. Drawn from immuneACCESS, this table holds only the in-frame rearrangements with V and J called that TCRdb kept. Clones are partly lost; checked studies trace under half to an unresolved V gene and leave the rest unexplained. This sample holds some 98,000 clones; 82% were observed only once. The top ten constitute approximately 3.7% of the sample. Taken from the germline V gene, the CDR1 and CDR2 loops are SGHTA and FQGNSA. The CDR3 starts with the cysteine, ends with the phenylalanine, and has 15 residues. Kept here is only the CDR3 DNA, which spans 45 bases and is read in frame from base 1. V is shortened by 2 bases, J by 5 bases, and the region joining them spans 13 bases. In this study, focal radiation therapy paired with CTLA-4 blockade (ipilimumab) was tested in patients who had chemo-refractory metastatic non-small-cell lung cancer.

The sequencing used peripheral blood, collected from a patient treated with radiotherapy plus ipilimumab. Here the chain combines TRBV7-2 and TRBJ1-5, with TRBD1 as a weak D call on 5 bases. The sequence came from a human donor with non-small cell lung cancer who had a partial response to radiotherapy plus ipilimumab. The nucleotides are TGTGCCAGCAGCTTAATCTTGTGGGGGGATCAGCCCCAGCATTTT. This yields the protein CASSLILWGDQPQHF. This CDR3, with the reference TRBV7-2 and TRBJ1-5 proteins standing in past its ends, gives the full variable domain GAGVSQSPSNKVTEKGKDVELRCDPISGHTALYWYRQSLGQGLEFLIYFQGNSAPDKSGLPSDRFSAERTGGSVSTLTIQRTQQEDSAVYLCASSLILWGDQPQHFGDGTRLSIL.